This T cell receptor (beta chain) comes out of a study of post-analysis software for immune sequencing data. Study observations and caveats: Controls showed significantly higher normalized Chao1 diversity than did multiple sclerosis patients. Same-batch preparations were strongly co-clustered by F measure. TRBV segments more frequent in patients than in controls numbered several and included TRBV5-6, TRBV5-1 and TRBV20-1.

Germline lookup yields CDR1 KGHDR and CDR2 SFDVKD. V was trimmed by 7 bases and J by 7 bases, leaving 12 bases between them. There are 12 residues in the CDR3. Included in the TCR beta cDNA libraries were unique molecular identifiers. TCRdb analysed the PCR reads with MiXCR anew, one entry per CDR3 protein. Here the sample spans roughly 700,000 distinct CDR3 sequences, just under 30% being singletons. Points on this clonotype: Its target is not known.

Sequenced sample: blood. The TCR originated in a girl under 18 with multiple sclerosis. The V gene is TRBV24-1, the J gene TRBJ1-1; D gene unclear. Here the CDR3 reads CATRTDGGEAFF. CDR3 DNA: TGTGCCACCAGAACCGACGGTGGTGAAGCTTTCTTT.